This record concerns one T cell receptor beta chain sequence. Its antigen is currently unknown. Different DNA sequences within this sample yield the same CDR3. The sample belongs to a study of shared clonotypes between healthy human individuals. Overall study: Three plates each covered CD4 naive and memory; CD8 naive two, CD8 memory one. Whole-study findings and limits: Tissues were not sampled, only blood, and their repertoires likely differ. It was the non-shared clonotypes that had lower generation probabilities than clonotypes shared by all four donors.

Clones were read by immunoSEQ multiplex PCR, and TCRdb kept only the in-frame ones, dropping some. Among about 1,500,000 clones listed, roughly 96% were seen once. The source material was naive CD4+ T cells sorted from blood. Indicated subset: CD45RA+ positively selected. The clonotype was recovered from a man younger than 40 in good health.

The CDR3 nucleotides read TGTGCCAGCAGATACGCAACTAATGAAAAACTGTTTTTT. Encoded protein: CASRYATNEKLFF. The chain couples TRBV2 to TRBJ1-4; D gene unclear. The ends were cut back, 6 bases at V and 0 bases at J, with 5 bases in the middle. The CDR3 runs 13 residues. Germline loops: CDR1 SNHLY, CDR2 FYNNEI.